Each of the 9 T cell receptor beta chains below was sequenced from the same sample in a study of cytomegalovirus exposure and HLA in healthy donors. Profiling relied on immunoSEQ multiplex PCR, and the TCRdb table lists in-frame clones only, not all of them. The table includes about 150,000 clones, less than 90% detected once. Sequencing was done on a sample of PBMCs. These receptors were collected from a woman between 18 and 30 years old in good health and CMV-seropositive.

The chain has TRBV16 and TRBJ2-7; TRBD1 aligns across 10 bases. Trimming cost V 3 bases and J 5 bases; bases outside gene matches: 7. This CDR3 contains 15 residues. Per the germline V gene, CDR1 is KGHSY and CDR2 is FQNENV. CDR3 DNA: TGTGCCAGCAGCCAGCCGGGACAGGGGTTAAACGAGCAGTACTTC. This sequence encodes CASSQPGQGLNEQYF.

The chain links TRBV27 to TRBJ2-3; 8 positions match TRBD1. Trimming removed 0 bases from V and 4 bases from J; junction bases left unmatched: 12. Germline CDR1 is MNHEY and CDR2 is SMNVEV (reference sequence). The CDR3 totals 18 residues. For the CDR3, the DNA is TGTGCCAGCAGTTTATCGAGACCATCAGGGGGCGCAGCAGATACGCAGTATTTT. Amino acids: CASSLSRPSGGAADTQYF.

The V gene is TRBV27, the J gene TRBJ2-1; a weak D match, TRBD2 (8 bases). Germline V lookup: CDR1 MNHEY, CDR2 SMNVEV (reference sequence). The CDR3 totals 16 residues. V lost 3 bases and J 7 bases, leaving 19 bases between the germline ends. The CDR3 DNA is TGTGCCAGCAGTTTTATTTTCAGGGGGACTAGGAATGAGCAGTTCTTC. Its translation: CASSFIFRGTRNEQFF.

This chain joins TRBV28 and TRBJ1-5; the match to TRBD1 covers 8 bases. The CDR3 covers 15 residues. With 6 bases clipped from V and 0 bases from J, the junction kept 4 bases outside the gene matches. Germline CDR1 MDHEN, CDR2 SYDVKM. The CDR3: CASSMTGDSNQPQHF. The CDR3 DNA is TGTGCCAGCAGCATGACAGGGGATAGCAATCAGCCCCAGCATTTT.

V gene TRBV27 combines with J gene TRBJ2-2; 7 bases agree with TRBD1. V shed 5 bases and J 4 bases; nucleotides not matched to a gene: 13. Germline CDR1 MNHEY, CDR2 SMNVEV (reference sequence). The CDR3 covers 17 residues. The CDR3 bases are TGTGCCAGCAGTGCCCCAGGGGGTTTGATCTTCACCGGGGAGCTGTTTTTT. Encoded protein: CASSAPGGLIFTGELFF.

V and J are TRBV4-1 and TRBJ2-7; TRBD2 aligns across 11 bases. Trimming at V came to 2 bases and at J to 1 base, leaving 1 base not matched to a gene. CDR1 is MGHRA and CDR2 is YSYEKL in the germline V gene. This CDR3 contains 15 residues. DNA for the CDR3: TGCGCCAGCAGCCAAAGACTAGCGGGATCCTACGAGCAGTACTTC. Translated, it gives CASSQRLAGSYEQYF.

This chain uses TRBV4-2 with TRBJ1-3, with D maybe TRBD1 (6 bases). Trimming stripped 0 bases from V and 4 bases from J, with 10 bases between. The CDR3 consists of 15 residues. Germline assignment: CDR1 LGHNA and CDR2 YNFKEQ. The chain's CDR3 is CASSQDQQGGNTIYF. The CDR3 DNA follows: TGTGCCAGCAGCCAAGATCAGCAGGGGGGAAACACCATATATTTT.

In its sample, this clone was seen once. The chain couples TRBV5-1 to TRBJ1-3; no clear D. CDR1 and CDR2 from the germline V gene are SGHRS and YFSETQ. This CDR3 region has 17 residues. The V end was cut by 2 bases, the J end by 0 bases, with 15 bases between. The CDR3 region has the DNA TGCGCCAGCAGCTTTTCCCAGCTGCTAGCCTCTGGAAACACCATATATTTT. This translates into CASSFSQLLASGNTIYF.

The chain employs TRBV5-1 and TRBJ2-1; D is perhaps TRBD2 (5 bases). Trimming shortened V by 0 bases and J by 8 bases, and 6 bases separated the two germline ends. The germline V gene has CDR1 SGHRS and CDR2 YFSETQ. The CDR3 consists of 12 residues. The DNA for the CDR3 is TGCGCCAGCAGCTTGGGGGAGTATGAGCAGTTCTTC. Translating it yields CASSLGEYEQFF.